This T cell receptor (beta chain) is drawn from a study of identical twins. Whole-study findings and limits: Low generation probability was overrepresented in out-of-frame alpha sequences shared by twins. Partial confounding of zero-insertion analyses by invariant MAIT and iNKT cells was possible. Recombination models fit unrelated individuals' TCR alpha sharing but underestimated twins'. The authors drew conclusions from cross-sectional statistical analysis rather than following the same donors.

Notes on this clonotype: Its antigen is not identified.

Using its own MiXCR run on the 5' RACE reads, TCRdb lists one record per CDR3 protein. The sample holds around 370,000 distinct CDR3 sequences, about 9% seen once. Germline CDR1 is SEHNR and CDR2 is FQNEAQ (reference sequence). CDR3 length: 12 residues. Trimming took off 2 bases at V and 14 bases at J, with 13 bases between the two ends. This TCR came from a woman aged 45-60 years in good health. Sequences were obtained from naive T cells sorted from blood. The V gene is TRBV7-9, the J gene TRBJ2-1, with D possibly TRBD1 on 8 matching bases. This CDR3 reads CASSLTTGGEFF. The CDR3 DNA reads TGTGCCAGCAGCTTAACCACAGGGGGGGAGTTCTTC.